Following are 25 T cell receptor beta chains from one sample sequenced in a study of shared clonotypes between healthy human individuals. Sequenced by immunoSEQ multiplex PCR; TCRdb stores in-frame clones only, minus some. The table includes some 2,000,000 clones, about 95% detected once. Selected positively for CCR7 and CD45RO-negative, naive CD8 cells excluded terminally differentiated effector memory CD45RA+ cells. The sequencing sample was made of naive CD8+ T cells sorted from blood. The source of these receptors is a young man in good health.

The chain is built from TRBV25-1 and TRBJ2-7; D is uncertain. Per germline, CDR1 MGHDK and CDR2 SYGVNS. V was cut by 5 bases and J by 7 bases, with 9 bases left in between. The CDR3 is 11 residues long. In nucleotides, the CDR3 is TGTGCCAGCAGTTTCTCGACTGAGCAGTACTTC. Translation: CASSFSTEQYF.

The CDR3 is CASSHGTGENQPQHF. The CDR3 nucleotides read TGCGCCAGCAGCCACGGGACAGGGGAAAATCAGCCCCAGCATTTT. The rearrangement links TRBV4-3 to TRBJ1-5; TRBD1 matches 10 bases. V lost 3 bases, J lost 4 bases, and 3 bases stayed unmatched. The V gene's germline CDR1 is LGHNA and CDR2 YSLEER. The CDR3 runs to 15 residues.

This chain joins TRBV5-8 and TRBJ1-6, with unresolved D. Looked up from germline, CDR1 is SGHTS and CDR2 is YDEGEE. The CDR3 loop spans 16 amino acids. Trimming left V 5 bases short and J 0 bases short, with 12 bases between. The CDR3 loop reads CASRPRRSSYNSPLHF. CDR3 sequence (DNA): TGTGCCAGCAGACCCAGGCGGAGCTCCTATAATTCACCCCTCCACTTT.

V and J are TRBV6-1 and TRBJ2-1, with D unclear. The CDR3 consists of 16 residues. The germline V gene encodes CDR1 MNHNS and CDR2 SASEGT. V lost 3 bases and J lost 0, with 12 bases in between. The CDR3 loop reads CASSDFSESSYNEQFF. CDR3 nucleotides: TGTGCCAGCAGTGACTTCAGCGAGAGCTCCTACAATGAGCAGTTCTTC.

In DNA, the CDR3 is TGTGCCAGCAGTGATTGGGGGTTACATGAGCAGTTCTTC. It encodes CASSDWGLHEQFF. The rearrangement links TRBV6-1 to TRBJ2-1, with D possibly called TRBD1 or TRBD2 (5 bases each). Trimming stripped 3 bases from V and 8 bases from J, with 11 bases between. The germline V gene encodes CDR1 MNHNS and CDR2 SASEGT. CDR3 length: 13 amino acids.

The V gene is TRBV12-5, the J gene TRBJ2-7, with 7 positions matching TRBD1. CDR3 length: 14 amino acids. The V and J ends lost 0 bases and 3 bases, in that order; junction bases with no gene match: 2. Germline CDR1 and CDR2: LGHNT and FRNRAP. CDR3 sequence: CASGLVGQRYEQYF. CDR3 bases: TGTGCTAGTGGTTTGGTGGGACAGCGCTACGAGCAGTACTTC.

The rearrangement joins TRBV30 to TRBJ2-5; a weak D match, TRBD2 (6 bases). With the DNA end fitting TRBJ2-7 better, the J assignment may be wrong. Germline V gives CDR1 GTSNPN, CDR2 SVGIG (reference sequence). CDR3 length equals 12 residues. CDR3 DNA sequence: TGTGCCGTGACTAGTAACCGCTACGAGCAGTACTTC. Its protein is CAVTSNRYEQYF.

The chain is built from TRBV5-4 and TRBJ1-2; D is possibly TRBD1 (5 bases). Trimming took off 4 bases at V and 1 base at J, with 17 bases between the two ends. Germline V lookup: CDR1 SGHNT, CDR2 YYREEE (reference sequence). The CDR3 totals 16 residues. CDR3 sequence reads: CASSPIGEGINYGYTF. The CDR3 DNA reads TGTGCCAGCAGCCCGATTGGAGAGGGGATTAACTATGGCTACACCTTC.

This rearrangement joins TRBV15 to TRBJ1-5; D not certain. The CDR3 runs 12 residues. V lost 5 bases, J lost 5 bases, and 7 bases lay in between. CDR1 is LNHNV and CDR2 is YYDKDF in the germline V gene (reference sequence). CDR3 residues: CATSPPDQPQHF. Written as DNA, the CDR3 is TGTGCCACCAGCCCTCCCGATCAGCCCCAGCATTTT.

The chain joins TRBV7-6 to TRBJ2-3, with D tentatively TRBD1 (6 bases). The CDR3 is 16 amino acids. Between the trimmed V and J ends, which lost 3 bases and 2 bases, there was a span of 15 bases. Germline CDR1 reads SGHVS; CDR2 reads FNYEAQ. The CDR3 sequence: CASSLFETGFTDTQYF. In nucleotides, the CDR3 is TGTGCCAGCAGCTTGTTTGAGACAGGCTTCACAGATACGCAGTATTTT. The full variable domain, its missing parts supplied by reference TRBV7-6 and TRBJ2-3, is GAGVSQSPRYKVTKRGQDVALRCDPISGHVSLYWYRQALGQGPEFLTYFNYEAQQDKSGLPNDRFSAERPEGSISTLTIQRTEQRDSAMYRCASSLFETGFTDTQYFGPGTRLTVL.

This clone came up once. V usage is TRBV7-2 and J usage is TRBJ2-7, with D maybe TRBD2 (5 bases). Trimming left V 2 bases short and J 7 bases short, with 12 bases between. Germline CDR1 SGHTA, CDR2 FQGNSA. The CDR3 spans 13 residues. This CDR3 reads CASSLYVAGEQYF. The CDR3 nucleotides are TGTGCCAGCAGCTTATACGTGGCGGGTGAGCAGTACTTC.

On this clone itself: The sample holds other DNA sequences that translate to the same CDR3. This chain joins TRBV27 and TRBJ2-7; 10 nucleotides line up with TRBD2. Germline V CDR1 and CDR2: MNHEY, SMNVEV (reference sequence). With 8 bases clipped from V and 2 bases from J, the junction kept 6 bases outside the gene matches. This CDR3 contains 14 residues. The CDR3: CASRTLAGAYEQYF. The CDR3 region has the DNA TGTGCCAGCCGGACCCTAGCGGGGGCCTACGAGCAGTACTTC.

The rearrangement joins TRBV29-1 to TRBJ2-3, with D perhaps TRBD2 (6 bases). Trimming pared 8 bases from V and 1 base from J, leaving 19 bases between. This CDR3 is built from 15 residues. CDR1 and CDR2 from the germline V gene are SQVTM and ANQGSEA. CDR3 bases: TGCAGCCAAAAACGTGGCGGGGTGTGCACAGATACGCAGTATTTT. This encodes CSQKRGGVCTDTQYF.

The rearrangement joins TRBV7-3 to TRBJ1-1, with D perhaps TRBD1 (5 bases). Germline loops: CDR1 SGHTA, CDR2 FQGTGA. Trimming stripped 5 bases from V and 3 bases from J, with 13 bases between. The CDR3 is 14 residues long. The CDR3 loop is CASSNRDEHTEAFF. The CDR3 coding sequence is TGTGCCAGCAGCAACCGGGACGAACACACTGAAGCTTTCTTT.

Remarks on this clone: The sample contains more than one DNA sequence encoding this CDR3. The CDR3 DNA reads TGTGCCAGCAGTTTCCTGGGTGGGGAGACCCAGTACTTC. This codes for CASSFLGGETQYF. V is TRBV27 and J is TRBJ2-5; D remains unclear. The CDR3 is 13 residues long. Germline assignment: CDR1 MNHEY and CDR2 SMNVEV (reference sequence). Trimming took 3 bases from V and 5 from J, leaving 10 bases between them.

This clone has a single count. The chain has TRBV11-2 and TRBJ2-7; the D gene is possibly TRBD2 (5 bases). V was trimmed by 5 bases and J by 3 bases, leaving 11 bases between them. Germline CDR1 SGHAT, CDR2 FQNNGV. The CDR3 loop spans 13 amino acids. CDR3 loop: CASSPRDYYEQYF. CDR3 bases: TGTGCCAGCAGCCCACGGGATTACTACGAGCAGTACTTC.

This clone appeared once. This chain links TRBV6-5 with TRBJ2-5; a possible D gene is TRBD2 (6 bases). The germline gives CDR1 MNHEY, CDR2 SVGAGI. Trimming removed 6 bases from V and 7 bases from J, with 12 bases in between. The CDR3 sequence is 12 residues long. The CDR3 nucleotides are TGTGCCAGCAGCTCCTTGGGGGGGACCCAGTACTTC. Translated, it gives CASSSLGGTQYF.

As for this clone: The sample contains more than one DNA sequence encoding this CDR3. The CDR3 loop is CASSLGGGYEQYF. CDR3 sequence (DNA): TGTGCCAGCAGCTTGGGCGGAGGCTACGAGCAGTACTTC. This chain joins TRBV5-6 and TRBJ2-7; a possible D gene is TRBD2 (5 bases). This CDR3 is built from 13 residues. Trimming removed 0 bases from V and 3 bases from J, with 7 bases in between. Germline lookup yields CDR1 SGHDT and CDR2 YYEEEE.

In the case of this clone: The sample has other DNA sequences that encode this CDR3 too. The V gene is TRBV9, the J gene TRBJ2-3; either TRBD1 or TRBD2 may supply D (5 bases each). V lost 0 bases and J lost 2, with 7 bases in between. Germline CDR1 SGDLS, CDR2 YYNGEE. This CDR3 region has 14 residues. Here the CDR3 reads CASSVGDPTDTQYF. As DNA, the CDR3 is TGTGCCAGCAGCGTAGGGGACCCCACAGATACGCAGTATTTT.

This sequence joins TRBV30 and TRBJ2-7; either TRBD1 or TRBD2 may fit D (6 bases each). Germline V lookup: CDR1 GTSNPN, CDR2 SVGIG (reference sequence). This CDR3 has 14 amino acids. V was clipped by 3 bases and J by 4 bases, with 16 bases between them. The CDR3 protein is CAWRIPGGGYEQYF. The CDR3 nucleotides are TGTGCCTGGAGAATCCCCGGGGGCGGGTACGAGCAGTACTTC.

The chain joins TRBV15 to TRBJ2-5; possibly TRBD2 for D (5 bases). The V gene's germline CDR1 is LNHNV and CDR2 YYDKDF (reference sequence). This CDR3 has 13 amino acids. Trimming cost V 11 bases and J 5 bases, with 18 bases left between them. The CDR3 sequence is CASGSTGTETQYF. The CDR3 DNA reads TGTGCCTCAGGATCTACGGGAACCGAGACCCAGTACTTC.

As for this clone: The same CDR3 also results from other DNA sequences found in this sample. The rearrangement joins TRBV27 to TRBJ1-1; tentatively, D is TRBD1 (5 bases). V lost 6 bases to trimming and J lost 1 base, with 12 bases between them. Germline lookup yields CDR1 MNHEY and CDR2 SMNVEV (reference sequence). The CDR3 runs 14 residues. The CDR3 loop reads CASSWGEGNTEAFF. The CDR3 nucleotides read TGTGCCAGCAGCTGGGGGGAGGGGAACACTGAAGCTTTCTTT.

This clone was seen a handful of times. The sample has other DNA sequences that encode this CDR3 too. The rearrangement uses TRBV4-1 and TRBJ1-5; D gene ambiguous. There are 13 residues in the CDR3. Between the trimmed V and J ends, which lost 0 bases and 4 bases, there was a span of 4 bases. The germline CDR1 and CDR2 sequences are MGHRA and YSYEKL. The DNA of the CDR3 is TGCGCCAGCAGCCAAGATAGGAATCAGCCCCAGCATTTT. It translates to CASSQDRNQPQHF.

Turning to this clone: The sample carries other DNA sequences with the same CDR3. V and J are TRBV10-1 and TRBJ2-7; 8 bases are a match to TRBD1. Germline values: CDR1 WNHNN, CDR2 SYGVQD (reference sequence). V lost 2 bases to trimming and J lost 2 bases; unmatched junction nucleotides: 2. The CDR3 runs 14 residues. DNA of the CDR3: TGCGCCAGCAGTGAGGGACAGGGTACCTACGAGCAGTACTTC. Protein sequence: CASSEGQGTYEQYF.

This chain joins TRBV4-2 and TRBJ1-4, with D uncertain. This CDR3 contains 15 residues. The germline gives CDR1 LGHNA, CDR2 YNFKEQ. V lost 0 bases to trimming and J lost 4 bases, with 9 bases between them. The CDR3 DNA reads TGTGCCAGCAGCCAAGAAGGAGGGATTAATGAAAAACTGTTTTTT. It codes for CASSQEGGINEKLFF.